The T cell receptor (beta chain) described here comes from a study of PD-1 blockade in classical Hodgkin lymphoma. Whole-study findings and limits: Reported findings placed baseline TCR diversity lower in newly diagnosed patients (compared with healthy donors).

Note on this clone: The antigen is undetermined.

This CDR3 contains 15 residues. Trimming removed 3 bases at V and 0 bases at J, with 11 bases between. From germline, CDR1 is SEHNR and CDR2 FQNEAQ (reference sequence). Method: immunoSEQ multiplex PCR; TCRdb's copy keeps in-frame clones and lacks some. This table holds 6,000 or so clones, around three quarters found once. All patients experienced relapse after autologous stem cell transplantation, and brentuximab vedotin exposure was variable. The TCR originated in a human donor with classical Hodgkin lymphoma. The gene calls are TRBV7-9 and TRBJ1-1, with D possibly being TRBD1 (6 bases). The material sequenced was peripheral blood mononuclear cells (PBMCs), taken at baseline. The CDR3 loop reads CASSFAGAMNTEAFF. In DNA, the CDR3 is TGTGCCAGCAGCTTCGCAGGGGCAATGAACACTGAAGCTTTCTTT.